A single sample is the source of the 30 T cell receptor beta chains below, sequenced in a study of beta chain features in type 1 diabetes. Sequencing targeted expressed TCRB transcripts, as all isolated RNA had been reverse transcribed. Clones were sequenced by immunoSEQ multiplex PCR, and TCRdb holds only the in-frame ones, with some missing. Of 350,000 to 450,000 clones in the sample, over 13% were seen once. Sequencing used naive CD4+ T cells from blood. Source of these receptors: a woman under 30 in good health.

The genes are TRBV15 and TRBJ2-2; a weak D match, TRBD2 (5 bases). The germline V gene encodes CDR1 LNHNV and CDR2 YYDKDF (reference sequence). Trimming cost V 3 bases and J 9 bases, with 11 bases left between them. The CDR3 is 13 residues long. CDR3 bases: TGTGCCACCAGCAGCGACTATTCCCGGGAGCTGTTTTTT. Translating it yields CATSSDYSRELFF.

This clone was counted only a few times. This chain links TRBV10-3 with TRBJ1-2, with 8 bases lining up with TRBD1. Germline values: CDR1 ENHRY, CDR2 SYGVKD. The CDR3 covers 15 residues. J was trimmed by 3 bases and V by 6 bases; bases with no gene match: 9. The CDR3 nucleotides are TGTGCCATCAGAGAGACAGGGGTCATTGACTATGGCTACACCTTC. Encoded protein: CAIRETGVIDYGYTF.

The sample holds a few counts of this clone. The chain has TRBV7-2 and TRBJ2-7; D is uncertain. The CDR3 is made up of 13 amino acids. Germline CDR1 and CDR2: SGHTA and FQGNSA. The V end was cut by 3 bases, the J end by 3 bases, with 9 bases between. The CDR3 is CASSLIGSYEQYF. CDR3 DNA: TGTGCCAGCAGCTTGATTGGCAGCTACGAGCAGTACTTC.

The genes are TRBV7-2 and TRBJ2-1; 8 nucleotides match TRBD1. V dropped 5 bases and J dropped 4; count of bases not matched to a gene: 7. The CDR3 loop spans 15 amino acids. Germline V gene data show CDR1 as SGHTA and CDR2 as FQGNSA. CDR3 sequence (DNA): TGTGCCAGCAGCGCGACCCAGGGGGCGTACAATGAGCAGTTCTTC. Its translation is CASSATQGAYNEQFF.

The chain links TRBV15 to TRBJ2-5; TRBD2 matches 9 bases. Trimming removed 2 bases from V and 4 bases from J; junction bases left unmatched: 5. The V gene's germline CDR1 is LNHNV and CDR2 YYDKDF (reference sequence). The CDR3 extends over 15 amino acids. In nucleotides, the CDR3 is TGTGCCACCAGCAGATCCCGACTAGCGGTAGAGACCCAGTACTTC. It specifies CATSRSRLAVETQYF.

This clone has just a few counts. The chain combines TRBV5-4 with TRBJ2-1; 7 nucleotides align to TRBD2. Germline V gene data show CDR1 as SGHNT and CDR2 as YYREEE (reference sequence). The CDR3 has 17 residues. V shed 4 bases and J 9 bases; nucleotides not matched to a gene: 19. CDR3 nucleotide sequence: TGTGCCAGCAGCCCGTCGAGAACTAGCGCGGTATCCAGTGAGCAGTTCTTC. It translates to CASSPSRTSAVSSEQFF.

This chain connects TRBV30 to TRBJ1-1, with D perhaps matching TRBD1 (6 bases). The ends were cut back, 0 bases at V and 7 bases at J, with 12 bases in the middle. CDR3 length: 13 amino acids. Germline V CDR1 and CDR2: GTSNPN, SVGIG (reference sequence). The CDR3 region has the DNA TGTGCCTGGAGTGTACAGGGCACCCTTGAAGCTTTCTTT. Residues: CAWSVQGTLEAFF.

The sample holds a few counts of this clone. The chain joins TRBV7-3 to TRBJ1-1; D is unresolved. The CDR3 length is 14 residues. Trimming pared 1 base from V and 0 bases from J, leaving 6 bases between. Germline CDR1 and CDR2: SGHTA and FQGTGA. CDR3: CASSLNSMNTEAFF. Written as DNA, the CDR3 is TGTGCCAGCAGCTTAAACAGCATGAACACTGAAGCTTTCTTT.

This clone was seen only a few times. V gene TRBV30 combines with J gene TRBJ2-1; no reliable D call. The CDR3 runs 14 residues. Trimming pared 2 bases from V and 5 bases from J, leaving 13 bases between. CDR1 is GTSNPN, CDR2 SVGIG, per germline (reference sequence). This CDR3 reads CAWSTSVPDNEQFF. The DNA of the CDR3 is TGTGCCTGGAGTACCAGCGTGCCTGACAATGAGCAGTTCTTC.

V usage is TRBV2 and J usage is TRBJ2-5, with D maybe TRBD2 (6 bases). This CDR3 is 13 amino acids long. Germline V gives CDR1 SNHLY, CDR2 FYNNEI. V gave up 2 bases and J gave up 8 bases, with 12 bases separating them. CDR3 sequence: CASSELGGDTQYF. CDR3 in DNA: TGTGCCAGCAGTGAATTAGGAGGGGACACCCAGTACTTC.

This clone was observed a few times. The chain uses TRBV28 and TRBJ2-7, with 9 bases identical to TRBD2. This CDR3 has 15 amino acids. From germline, CDR1 is MDHEN and CDR2 SYDVKM. After removal of 7 bases from V and 4 bases from J, the junction contained 11 bases not matched to a gene. The CDR3: CASTTAVAGVYEQYF. The CDR3 region has the DNA TGTGCCAGCACTACAGCGGTAGCGGGAGTGTACGAGCAGTACTTC.

This clone was observed a handful of times. The V call is TRBV18, the J call TRBJ2-3; 7 nucleotides line up with TRBD2. The CDR3 has 16 residues. CDR1 KGHSH and CDR2 LQKENI come from the germline V gene. The junction had 10 bases not matched to a gene; V was cut back by 2 bases and J by 5 bases. The CDR3 bases are TGTGCCAGCTCACCAGCGGGCGGGGGAGCACGAGATACGCAGTATTTT. It encodes CASSPAGGGARDTQYF.

This clone was counted between two and nine times. This rearrangement joins TRBV9 to TRBJ2-6; tentatively, D is TRBD1 (6 bases). Germline CDR1 is SGDLS and CDR2 is YYNGEE. V was cut by 0 bases and J by 1 base, with 20 bases left in between. The CDR3 has 20 amino acids. The CDR3 sequence is CASSVETRVRGVSGANVLTF. CDR3 nucleotides: TGTGCCAGCAGCGTAGAGACGAGAGTCAGGGGAGTATCTGGGGCCAACGTCCTGACTTTC.

V usage is TRBV18 and J usage is TRBJ1-1; possible D gene TRBD1, 6 bases. Germline CDR1 KGHSH, CDR2 LQKENI. The CDR3 is made up of 15 amino acids. Trimming left V 3 bases short and J 0 bases short, with 11 bases between. The CDR3 reads CASSPGQLMNTEAFF. CDR3 DNA sequence: TGTGCCAGCTCACCCGGACAGCTCATGAACACTGAAGCTTTCTTT.

V gene TRBV30 combines with J gene TRBJ1-2; no reliable D call. Trimming left V 2 bases short and J 0 bases short, with 10 bases between. CDR1 is GTSNPN and CDR2 is SVGIG in the germline V gene (reference sequence). This CDR3 region has 14 residues. The CDR3 sequence: CAWSLVATNYGYTF. CDR3 in DNA: TGTGCCTGGAGTCTGGTTGCTACTAACTATGGCTACACCTTC.

This clone was picked up a small number of times. This chain uses TRBV5-1 with TRBJ2-7; maybe TRBD2 (5 bases). V lost 6 bases to trimming and J lost 4 bases, with 23 bases between them. Germline-derived CDR1 and CDR2 are SGHRS and YFSETQ. The CDR3 totals 16 residues. This CDR3 is CASTDHVEGGRYEQYF. CDR3 DNA sequence: TGCGCCAGCACCGACCATGTAGAGGGTGGGAGATACGAGCAGTACTTC.

This sequence joins TRBV4-3 and TRBJ2-4, with 8 bases aligning to TRBD1. The CDR3 is 16 residues long. The trim removed 3 bases at V and 5 bases at J, leaving 9 bases unmatched. The germline CDR1 and CDR2 sequences are LGHNA and YSLEER. DNA of the CDR3: TGCGCCAGCAGCCATCTCACCGGGACAGGTCAAAACATTCAGTACTTC. It codes for CASSHLTGTGQNIQYF.

A few counts support this clone. The rearrangement links TRBV2 to TRBJ2-3; D ambiguous. V was trimmed by 4 bases and J by 6 bases, leaving 8 bases between them. Germline V gene sequence: CDR1 SNHLY, CDR2 FYNNEI. This CDR3 is 12 amino acids long. CDR3 DNA sequence: TGTGCCAGCAGTGTCCTGTCGGATACGCAGTATTTT. Its protein product is CASSVLSDTQYF.

The chain employs TRBV7-2 and TRBJ2-7, with D maybe TRBD2 (6 bases). Germline V gene sequence: CDR1 SGHTA, CDR2 FQGNSA. This CDR3 has 14 amino acids. V lost 5 bases and J 3 bases, leaving 14 bases between the germline ends. CDR3 coding DNA: TGTGCCAGCAGCCCCCAAGGTAGCGGCTACGAGCAGTACTTC. Protein product: CASSPQGSGYEQYF.

The chain combines TRBV5-4 with TRBJ2-1; D perhaps matches TRBD2 (5 bases). V lost 2 bases, J lost 0 bases, and 9 bases lay in between. CDR3 length: 15 amino acids. The germline V gene has CDR1 SGHNT and CDR2 YYREEE (reference sequence). In nucleotides, the CDR3 is TGTGCCAGCAGCTTACTAGGCAGCTCCTACAATGAGCAGTTCTTC. Protein: CASSLLGSSYNEQFF.

V is TRBV2 and J is TRBJ1-2; no clear D gene. The CDR3 covers 10 residues. Looked up from germline, CDR1 is SNHLY and CDR2 is FYNNEI. Written as DNA, the CDR3 is TGTGCGACCGGGTCGACGGGCTACACCTTC. Translating it yields CATGSTGYTF.

The gene calls are TRBV10-2 and TRBJ2-3; 14 bases agree with TRBD2. Germline lookup yields CDR1 WSHSY and CDR2 SAAADI. J lost 5 bases, V lost 8 bases, and 9 bases had no gene match. This CDR3 region has 16 residues. The CDR3 DNA reads TGCGCCAGCCTCACCGGGACTAGCGGGAGAGGAGATACGCAGTATTTT. Residues: CASLTGTSGRGDTQYF.

This clone turned up a few times. V is TRBV19 and J is TRBJ1-2; D gene ambiguous. V lost 8 bases, J lost 1 base, and 17 bases lay in between. Germline CDR1 LNHDA, CDR2 SQIVND (reference sequence). The CDR3 covers 15 residues. CDR3 loop: CASVTEGGRNYGYTF. Written as DNA, the CDR3 is TGTGCCAGTGTTACCGAAGGTGGGCGTAACTATGGCTACACCTTC.

This clone was seen a few times. The V gene is TRBV10-1, the J gene TRBJ2-5; TRBD2 might be the D (6 bases). This CDR3 has 15 amino acids. Germline V gives CDR1 WNHNN, CDR2 SYGVQD (reference sequence). V was trimmed by 2 bases and J by 2 bases, leaving 12 bases between them. The CDR3: CASSEMGSGQETQYF. The CDR3 DNA reads TGCGCCAGCAGTGAGATGGGTAGCGGTCAAGAGACCCAGTACTTC.

The genes are TRBV7-9 and TRBJ1-1; the D gene is possibly TRBD1 (5 bases). Trimming removed 5 bases from V and 1 base from J, with 8 bases in between. Germline CDR1 SEHNR, CDR2 FQNEAQ (reference sequence). The CDR3 spans 13 residues. CDR3 in amino acids: CASSQTANTEAFF. The CDR3 region has the DNA TGTGCCAGCAGCCAGACAGCGAACACTGAAGCTTTCTTT.

The chain combines TRBV30 with TRBJ1-4, with 10 bases fitting TRBD1. CDR1 and CDR2 (germline): GTSNPN, SVGIG (reference sequence). The CDR3 runs 15 residues. V was pared by 1 base and J by 8 bases, with 7 bases of the junction left unmatched. CDR3 coding DNA: TGTGCCTGGAGTGAGGGACAGGGGATCGGCGAAAAACTGTTTTTT. Translating it yields CAWSEGQGIGEKLFF.

This clone was detected only a few times. The chain couples TRBV29-1 to TRBJ2-1; D gene uncertain. The CDR3 is made up of 14 amino acids. Trimming removed 2 bases from V and 2 bases from J, with 10 bases in between. Germline V lookup: CDR1 SQVTM, CDR2 ANQGSEA. The DNA of the CDR3 is TGCAGCGTTGAACGCGATTTCACCTACAATGAGCAGTTCTTC. Its translation is CSVERDFTYNEQFF.

The chain employs TRBV19 and TRBJ2-1; 8 nucleotides align to TRBD2. CDR3 size: 17 residues. Germline values: CDR1 LNHDA, CDR2 SQIVND (reference sequence). V lost 6 bases, J lost 9 bases, and 19 bases stayed unmatched. The CDR3 loop reads CASRTAEGAGEGGEQFF. The DNA of the CDR3 is TGTGCCAGTAGGACGGCCGAGGGAGCGGGAGAGGGTGGTGAGCAGTTCTTC.

This clone was observed a few times. The chain uses TRBV27 and TRBJ2-7; D gene ambiguous. The CDR3 loop spans 14 amino acids. Per germline, CDR1 MNHEY and CDR2 SMNVEV (reference sequence). The V and J ends lost 5 bases and 1 base respectively, with 12 bases between them. DNA of the CDR3: TGTGCCAGCAGTCTGACTTTAGTGTCCTACGAGCAGTACTTC. Protein: CASSLTLVSYEQYF.

This clone was seen only a few times. V is TRBV19 and J is TRBJ2-1, with a possible D match to TRBD2 (6 bases). CDR3 length equals 14 residues. The germline gives CDR1 LNHDA, CDR2 SQIVND (reference sequence). Trimming took 9 bases from V and 0 from J, leaving 12 bases between them. Written as DNA, the CDR3 is TGTGCCAGCTATAGCGGCGGCTCCTACAATGAGCAGTTCTTC. Amino acids: CASYSGGSYNEQFF. The whole variable domain, filled in from reference TRBV19 and TRBJ2-1, reads DGGITQSPKYLFRKEGQNVTLSCEQNLNHDAMYWYRQDPGQGLRLIYYSQIVNDFQKGDIAEGYSVSREKKESFPLTVTSAQKNPTAFYLCASYSGGSYNEQFFGPGTRLTVL.